This T cell receptor (beta chain) was recovered during a study of shared clonotypes between healthy human individuals. Study-wide background: Per donor, CD8 memory used one plate, CD8 naive used two, CD4 memory used three and CD4 naive used three.

This CDR3 contains 14 residues. Germline V gene data show CDR1 as MRHNA and CDR2 as SNTAGT. V was shortened by 4 bases and J by 8 bases, with 17 bases between the two germline ends. Method: immunoSEQ multiplex PCR; TCRdb's copy keeps in-frame clones and lacks some. In the table there are roughly 1,100,000 clones, 65% to 80% of which are singletons. The clonotype originates from a man aged 18 to 30 in good health. This sequence joins TRBV6-4 and TRBJ1-2; weak D call: TRBD1 (5 bases). Source material: memory CD4+ T cells sorted from blood. The subset denotes: CD45RA-negative fraction. The DNA for the CDR3 is TGTGCCAGCAGTGCTACGTCGGGGGTAGGAGGCTACACCTTC. Protein sequence: CASSATSGVGGYTF.